This T cell receptor beta chain was documented in a study of blood T cell repertoires in COVID-19. On the study more broadly: Specimens from acute and convalescent COVID-19 originated in the United States, Italy and Spain. Sources were T cells, B-cell-depleted T cells, or PBMCs; the material itself was cDNA or gDNA.

As handled by the study authors: Amplification with reference gene primers provided the estimates of nucleated cell counts. TCRdb's copy holds only in-frame clones and misses some; the assay was immunoSEQ multiplex PCR. V, J and clone size derive from that table, while D and trimming were established from the DNA sequence. The sample has some 65,000 clones, about 73% seen once. This TCR was recovered from a woman older than 75 with acute or convalescent COVID-19. The specimen was peripheral blood.

CDR3: CASSYDSLPYEQYF. The CDR3 DNA sequence: TGTGCCAGCAGTTACGACAGTTTGCCCTACGAGCAGTACTTC. V gene TRBV6-5 combines with J gene TRBJ2-7; perhaps TRBD1 as D (5 bases). Germline values: CDR1 MNHEY, CDR2 SVGAGI. Trimming removed 2 bases at V and 2 bases at J, with 10 bases between. The CDR3 is made up of 14 amino acids.